The 29 T cell receptor beta chains below come from one sample, sequenced in a study of Ad26.COV2.S vaccination and SARS-CoV-2 variants (dated by TCRdb to 2020 to 2023). Taken with the paper, the label for treatment or condition translates to: 15 to 20 received Ad26.COV2.S at low or high dose, single or two shots; 5 received placebo; per-sample allocation not given. For vaccine and placebo recipients, repertoires were sequenced using samples collected on day 63 after the first injection. Libraries were built with the immunoSEQ multiplex PCR assay. Drawn from immuneACCESS, this table holds only the in-frame rearrangements with V and J called that TCRdb kept. Clones are partly lost; checked studies trace under half to an unresolved V gene and leave the rest unexplained. The sample table records about 440,000 clones; around 88% of these occur just once. The top ten clonotypes cover around 13% of the sample.

The source was peripheral blood, collected in a trial of Ad26.COV2.S vaccine versus placebo. The receptors were sampled from a person aged 18 to 59 who received the Ad26.COV2.S COVID-19 vaccine or a placebo.

The chain uses TRBV5-1 and TRBJ2-2; D gene unclear. Trimming cost V 10 bases and J 6 bases, with 19 bases left between them. Germline assignment: CDR1 SGHRS and CDR2 YFSETQ. CDR3 size: 14 residues. In nucleotides, the CDR3 is TGCGCCCGCCCCCTCCCCGGCAGTGCCGGGGAGCTGTTTTTT. This sequence encodes CARPLPGSAGELFF.

V gene TRBV2 combines with J gene TRBJ1-1, with unresolved D. Germline V gives CDR1 SNHLY, CDR2 FYNNEI. V was cut by 4 bases and J by 0 bases, with 12 bases left in between. This CDR3 region has 15 residues. DNA for the CDR3: TGTGCCAGCAGTGTGCAGGCTGTCATGAACACTGAAGCTTTCTTT. Translated: CASSVQAVMNTEAFF. Complete variable domain (other parts from reference TRBV2 and TRBJ1-1): EPEVTQTPSHQVTQMGQEVILRCVPISNHLYFYWYRQILGQKVEFLVSFYNNEISEKSEIFDDQFSVERPDGSNFTLKIRSTKLEDSAMYFCASSVQAVMNTEAFFGQGTRLTVV.

The chain carries TRBV28 and TRBJ1-1, with TRBD1 matching over 7 bases. Germline V gene lookup returns CDR1 MDHEN and CDR2 SYDVKM. The CDR3 length is 14 residues. With V trimmed by 5 bases and J by 3 bases, 6 bases remained unmatched. The CDR3 here is CASSPIDRDTEAFF. Here the CDR3 DNA reads TGTGCCAGCAGTCCCATCGACAGGGACACTGAAGCTTTCTTT.

The CDR3 DNA reads as TGTGCCATCAGTGAGTCGGCCGGCTACACCTTC. It encodes CAISESAGYTF. V gene TRBV10-3 combines with J gene TRBJ1-2; no reliable D call. CDR3 length equals 11 residues. Germline assignment: CDR1 ENHRY and CDR2 SYGVKD. V dropped 0 bases and J dropped 8 bases, with 4 bases sitting between them.

This chain uses TRBV7-9 with TRBJ2-1; no definite D call. This CDR3 is 14 amino acids long. Between the trimmed V and J ends, which lost 5 bases and 7 bases, there was a span of 15 bases. Germline CDR1 and CDR2: SEHNR and FQNEAQ (reference sequence). CDR3 sequence (DNA): TGTGCCAGCAGCCTCGTTGGTCCTTTTAATGAGCAGTTCTTC. Translation gives CASSLVGPFNEQFF.

V usage is TRBV12-3 or TRBV12-4 and J usage is TRBJ2-7, with a possible D match to TRBD2 (5 bases). The CDR3 runs 13 residues. Trimming shortened V by 7 bases and J by 6 bases, and 16 bases separated the two germline ends. This chain's CDR3 is CASTQASEGEQYF. For the CDR3, the DNA is TGTGCCAGCACCCAAGCGTCAGAGGGCGAGCAGTACTTC.

This chain joins TRBV28 and TRBJ2-5; maybe TRBD2 (6 bases). Trimming shortened V by 10 bases and J by 0 bases, and 18 bases separated the two germline ends. The CDR3 has 15 amino acids. The germline CDR1 and CDR2 sequences are MDHEN and SYDVKM. The chain's CDR3 is CATSSGTWYQETQYF. The CDR3, as DNA: TGTGCCACCTCTAGTGGGACTTGGTACCAAGAGACCCAGTACTTC.

This clone has more than one count but fewer than ten. V gene TRBV7-9 combines with J gene TRBJ1-5; TRBD1 matches 12 bases. Germline loops: CDR1 SEHNR, CDR2 FQNEAQ (reference sequence). This CDR3 is 15 amino acids long. V shed 4 bases, J shed 6 bases, and the junction held 4 bases outside the gene matches. CDR3 in DNA: TGTGCCAGCAGCTCGGGACAGGGGGCCTTTCAGCCCCAGCATTTT. The encoded protein is CASSSGQGAFQPQHF.

The gene calls are TRBV28 and TRBJ2-5, with 13 nucleotides matching TRBD2. Germline V gene sequence: CDR1 MDHEN, CDR2 SYDVKM. The CDR3 has 22 amino acids. The V gene end was trimmed by 6 bases and the J gene end by 1 base; junction bases not matched to a gene: 23. In DNA form, the CDR3 reads TGTGCCAGCAGGGAGCAGGGTTCGTTTATTCCCGGGACTAGCGGGATCCAAGAGACCCAGTACTTC. Translating gives CASREQGSFIPGTSGIQETQYF.

V is TRBV28 and J is TRBJ1-1; D gene unclear. This CDR3 is 14 amino acids long. CDR1 and CDR2 (germline): MDHEN, SYDVKM. Trimming left V 6 bases short and J 1 base short, with 12 bases between. CDR3 in amino acids: CASRGSTPNTEAFF. Here the CDR3 DNA reads TGTGCCAGCAGGGGTTCTACACCGAACACTGAAGCTTTCTTT.

This clone was picked up a small number of times. The chain combines TRBV28 with TRBJ1-1, with TRBD1 as a possible D gene (5 bases). The CDR3 consists of 15 residues. V was trimmed by 7 bases and J by 1 base, leaving 16 bases between them. Germline V lookup: CDR1 MDHEN, CDR2 SYDVKM. The CDR3 DNA reads as TGTGCCAGCATCTCCCAGGGCGTAGGGAACACTGAAGCTTTCTTT. This codes for CASISQGVGNTEAFF. The full variable domain, in which reference TRBV28 and TRBJ1-1 provide the parts outside the CDR3, is DVKVTQSSRYLVKRTGEKVFLECVQDMDHENMFWYRQDPGLGLRLIYFSYDVKMKEKGDIPEGYSVSREKKERFSLILESASTNQTSMYLCASISQGVGNTEAFFGQGTRLTVV.

The V and J genes are TRBV11-2 and TRBJ2-3; 10 bases align to TRBD2. The junction had 8 bases not matched to a gene; V was cut back by 5 bases and J by 3 bases. Germline loops: CDR1 SGHAT, CDR2 FQNNGV. The CDR3 consists of 16 residues. The CDR3 spells CASSPLAGGATDTQYF. The CDR3 DNA follows: TGTGCCAGCAGCCCTTTAGCGGGAGGTGCAACAGATACGCAGTATTTT.

The V gene is TRBV7-2, the J gene TRBJ2-7, with TRBD1 matching over 8 bases. This CDR3 has 14 amino acids. Germline V gene lookup returns CDR1 SGHTA and CDR2 FQGNSA. Trimming took 5 bases from V and 5 from J; bases not matched to a gene: 8. Written as DNA, the CDR3 is TGTGCCAGCAGCGTCCGGACAGGGCCCAACGAGCAGTACTTC. Protein product: CASSVRTGPNEQYF.

V gene TRBV4-2 combines with J gene TRBJ1-2, with no clear D. Looked up from germline, CDR1 is LGHNA and CDR2 is YNFKEQ. The CDR3 loop spans 13 amino acids. The ends were cut back, 3 bases at V and 8 bases at J, with 13 bases in the middle. In DNA, the CDR3 is TGTGCCAGCAGCCATGATGTCCGAGGGGGCTACACCTTC. Protein sequence: CASSHDVRGGYTF.

The rearrangement joins TRBV11-2 to TRBJ1-2, with D tentatively TRBD1 (6 bases). The germline gives CDR1 SGHAT, CDR2 FQNNGV. Trimming shortened V by 3 bases and J by 8 bases, and 16 bases separated the two germline ends. CDR3 length: 14 residues. CDR3 region: CASSFGRGAGGYTF. The CDR3 nucleotides read TGTGCCAGCAGCTTTGGACGGGGGGCAGGGGGCTACACCTTC.

The rearrangement links TRBV4-3 to TRBJ1-2, with TRBD1 as a possible D gene (5 bases). The CDR3 is 15 residues long. The V gene lost 1 base and the J gene lost 3 bases, with 12 bases spanning the gap. CDR1 and CDR2 from the germline V gene are LGHNA and YSLEER. DNA of the CDR3: TGCGCCAGCAGCCAAGTCGGCAGGGCAGACTATGGCTACACCTTC. Protein product: CASSQVGRADYGYTF.

The chain links TRBV6-2 or TRBV6-3 to TRBJ2-7; D may be TRBD2 (6 bases). There are 15 residues in the CDR3. Trimming stripped 1 base from V and 3 bases from J, with 13 bases between. Per germline, CDR1 MNHEY and CDR2 SVGEGT. CDR3 in amino acids: CASSYLGRDFYEQYF. CDR3 DNA: TGTGCCAGCAGTTACTTGGGGCGGGATTTCTACGAGCAGTACTTC.

V is TRBV3-1 (or the pseudogene TRBV3-2) and J is TRBJ2-7, with D possibly being TRBD2 (5 bases). The CDR3 has 15 residues. Per the germline V gene, CDR1 is LGHDT and CDR2 is YNNKEL (reference sequence). Trimming removed 4 bases from V and 3 bases from J, with 16 bases in between. The CDR3 is CASSPLDREDYEQYF. DNA for the CDR3: TGTGCCAGCAGCCCTCTGGACCGGGAAGACTACGAGCAGTACTTC.

This chain links TRBV7-2 with TRBJ2-1; TRBD1 aligns across 9 bases. With V trimmed by 5 bases and J by 0 bases, 2 bases remained unmatched. The CDR3 consists of 15 residues. Germline V lookup: CDR1 SGHTA, CDR2 FQGNSA. CDR3 coding DNA: TGTGCCAGCAGCCAGGACAGGGGCTCCTACAATGAGCAGTTCTTC. Protein product: CASSQDRGSYNEQFF.

The chain joins TRBV9 to TRBJ2-7; 9 bases agree with TRBD1. This CDR3 spans 15 amino acids. V trimming: 2 bases; J trimming: 7 bases; junction bases outside the gene matches: 10. Germline V gene lookup returns CDR1 SGDLS and CDR2 YYNGEE. CDR3 sequence reads: CASSVAGTGSFEQYF. As DNA, the CDR3 is TGTGCCAGCAGCGTGGCCGGGACAGGGAGCTTTGAGCAGTACTTC.

J is TRBJ2-7 and V is TRBV6-6; 8 nucleotides agree with TRBD1. J was trimmed by 1 base and V by 8 bases; bases with no gene match: 4. Germline V gives CDR1 MNHNY, CDR2 SVGAGI (reference sequence). The CDR3 spans 13 residues. CDR3 amino acids: CASQGQASYEQYF. CDR3 DNA: TGTGCCAGCCAGGGACAGGCTTCCTACGAGCAGTACTTC.

With respect to this clone: The junction does not match germline at one end; this may be a read error. The V and J genes are TRBV5-1 and TRBJ2-7; D may be TRBD1 or TRBD2 (6 bases each). Germline V gene data show CDR1 as SGHRS and CDR2 as YFSETQ. This CDR3 has 14 residues. Here the CDR3 reads CASSVERGTLGRNF. In nucleotides, the CDR3 is TGCGCCAGCAGCGTAGAGAGGGGGACCCTGGGGAGGAACTTC.

The rearrangement joins TRBV29-1 to TRBJ2-2; D uncertain. V lost 4 bases and J lost 6, with 6 bases in between. The CDR3 sequence is 11 residues long. Germline CDR1 SQVTM, CDR2 ANQGSEA. The CDR3 here is CSVGSPGELFF. CDR3 in DNA: TGCAGCGTTGGGAGCCCCGGGGAGCTGTTTTTT.

The V gene is TRBV11-2, the J gene TRBJ2-5; unclear D gene. Germline V gives CDR1 SGHAT, CDR2 FQNNGV. The CDR3 runs to 12 residues. V was clipped by 3 bases and J by 5 bases, with 7 bases between them. DNA for the CDR3: TGTGCCAGCAGCTTTAGAACGGAGACCCAGTACTTC. Protein sequence: CASSFRTETQYF. Drawing the rest from reference TRBV11-2 and TRBJ2-5, the complete variable domain is EAGVAQSPRYKIIEKRQSVAFWCNPISGHATLYWYQQILGQGPKLLIQFQNNGVVDDSQLPKDRFSAERLKGVDSTLKIQPAKLEDSAVYLCASSFRTETQYFGPGTRLLVL.

This rearrangement joins TRBV6-5 to TRBJ1-5; TRBD1 might be the D (5 bases). The CDR3 runs 15 residues. Germline V CDR1 and CDR2: MNHEY, SVGAGI. V gave up 6 bases and J gave up 6 bases, with 18 bases separating them. The CDR3 protein is CASSPNRGRVQPQHF. CDR3 bases: TGTGCCAGCAGCCCCAATCGGGGGAGGGTTCAGCCCCAGCATTTT.

This clone was observed many times. The gene calls are TRBV6-4 and TRBJ2-1; perhaps TRBD2 as D (6 bases). V was cut by 5 bases and J by 8 bases, with 19 bases left in between. CDR1 is MRHNA, CDR2 SNTAGT, per germline. The CDR3 has 15 residues. The CDR3 nucleotides are TGTGCCAGCAGTACGGAGGGAGCGGCGGGGTATGAGCAGTTCTTC. Its translation: CASSTEGAAGYEQFF.

This clone was counted a few times. The chain has TRBV10-2 and TRBJ2-6; D is undetermined. Germline V gene lookup returns CDR1 WSHSY and CDR2 SAAADI. With 7 bases removed from V and 0 bases from J, the gap between germline ends came to 4 bases. The CDR3 is made up of 13 amino acids. CDR3 DNA: TGCGCCAGCACCGTCTCTGGGGCCAACGTCCTGACTTTC. It encodes CASTVSGANVLTF.

The genes are TRBV10-3 and TRBJ1-4; no definite D call. The germline V gene encodes CDR1 ENHRY and CDR2 SYGVKD. Trimming stripped 6 bases from V and 8 bases from J, with 19 bases between. The CDR3 loop spans 15 amino acids. CDR3 in DNA: TGTGCCATCAGCCCCCATCGGGATTGGTGGGAAAAACTGTTTTTT. This codes for CAISPHRDWWEKLFF.

This clone was recorded once. The CDR3: CASSLSIVGADTQYF. CDR3 DNA: TGTGCCAGCAGCTTATCGATAGTGGGAGCAGATACGCAGTATTTT. V usage is TRBV7-3 and J usage is TRBJ2-3, with D tentatively TRBD2 (5 bases). Trimming stripped 2 bases from V and 4 bases from J, with 13 bases between. The CDR3 extends over 15 amino acids. Looked up from germline, CDR1 is SGHTA and CDR2 is FQGTGA. Supplemented by reference TRBV7-3 and TRBJ2-3, the full variable domain reads GAGVSQTPSNKVTEKGKYVELRCDPISGHTALYWYRQSLGQGPEFLIYFQGTGAADDSGLPNDRFFAVRPEGSVSTLKIQRTERGDSAVYLCASSLSIVGADTQYFGPGTRLTVL.